This T cell receptor beta chain was captured by sequencing in a study of T cell changes during pregnancy in multiple sclerosis. Profiling relied on immunoSEQ multiplex PCR, and the TCRdb table lists in-frame clones only, not all of them. The table lists about 76,000 clones, 80% to 95% of them singletons. The sample here was peripheral blood, taken in the first trimester of pregnancy. The receptor comes from a female donor in good health, enrolled as a control in a pregnancy study.

CDR3 sequence reads: CASSSRTANTGELFF. CDR3 DNA sequence: TGTGCCAGCAGCTCCAGGACAGCGAACACCGGGGAGCTGTTTTTT. This chain connects TRBV7-8 to TRBJ2-2, with D possibly being TRBD1 (6 bases). CDR1 SGHVS and CDR2 FQNEAQ come from the germline V gene. The CDR3 extends over 15 amino acids. V was clipped by 4 bases and J by 0 bases, with 9 bases between them.